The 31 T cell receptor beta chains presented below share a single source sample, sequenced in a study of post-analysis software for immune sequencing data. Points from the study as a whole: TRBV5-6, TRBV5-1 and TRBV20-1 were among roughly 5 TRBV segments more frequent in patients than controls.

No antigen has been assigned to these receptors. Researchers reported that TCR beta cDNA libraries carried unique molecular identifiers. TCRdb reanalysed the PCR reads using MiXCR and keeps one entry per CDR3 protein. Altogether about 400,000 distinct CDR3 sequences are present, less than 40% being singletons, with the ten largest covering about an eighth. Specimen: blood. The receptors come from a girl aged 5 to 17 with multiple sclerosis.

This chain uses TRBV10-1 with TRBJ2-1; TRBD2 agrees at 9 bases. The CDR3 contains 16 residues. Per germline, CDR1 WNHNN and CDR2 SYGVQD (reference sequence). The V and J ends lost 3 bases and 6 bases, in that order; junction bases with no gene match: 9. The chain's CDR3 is CASSEAGTSPFNEQFF. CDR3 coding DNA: TGCGCCAGCAGTGAAGCCGGGACTAGCCCCTTCAATGAGCAGTTCTTC.

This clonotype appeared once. The CDR3 nucleotides are TGCAGTGCTAGAGAGATGTATAGCAATCAGCCCCAGCATTTT. This gives the protein CSAREMYSNQPQHF. The rearrangement links TRBV20-1 to TRBJ1-5, with D hard to call. The CDR3 totals 14 residues. V lost 0 bases and J 0 bases, leaving 6 bases between the germline ends. Germline lookup yields CDR1 DFQATT and CDR2 SNEGSKA (reference sequence).

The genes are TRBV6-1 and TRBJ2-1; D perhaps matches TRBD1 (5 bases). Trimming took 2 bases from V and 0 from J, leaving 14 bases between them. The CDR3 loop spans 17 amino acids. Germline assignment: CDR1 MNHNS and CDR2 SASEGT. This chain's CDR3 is CASSEKTTVCSYNEQFF. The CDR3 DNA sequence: TGTGCCAGCAGTGAAAAGACGACAGTGTGCTCCTACAATGAGCAGTTCTTC.

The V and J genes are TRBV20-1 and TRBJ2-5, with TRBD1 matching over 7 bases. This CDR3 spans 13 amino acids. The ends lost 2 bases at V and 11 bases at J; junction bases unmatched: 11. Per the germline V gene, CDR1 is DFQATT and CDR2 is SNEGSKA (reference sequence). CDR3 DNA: TGCAGTGCTAGAATCCGGGACAGCTACGGGCAGTACTTC. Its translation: CSARIRDSYGQYF.

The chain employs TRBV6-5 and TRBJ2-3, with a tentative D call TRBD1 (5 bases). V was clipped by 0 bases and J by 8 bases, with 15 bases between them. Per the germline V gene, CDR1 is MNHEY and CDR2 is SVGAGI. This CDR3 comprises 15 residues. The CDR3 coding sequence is TGTGCCAGCAGTTACTCGGACACTTCTCCGGGTACGCAGTATTTT. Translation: CASSYSDTSPGTQYF.

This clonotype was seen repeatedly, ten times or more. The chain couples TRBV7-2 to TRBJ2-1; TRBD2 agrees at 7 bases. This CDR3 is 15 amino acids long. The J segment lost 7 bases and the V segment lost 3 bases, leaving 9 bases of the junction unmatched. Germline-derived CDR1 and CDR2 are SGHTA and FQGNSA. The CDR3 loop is CASSFLAGVDNEQFF. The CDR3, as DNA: TGTGCCAGCAGCTTTCTCGCGGGGGTGGATAATGAGCAGTTCTTC.

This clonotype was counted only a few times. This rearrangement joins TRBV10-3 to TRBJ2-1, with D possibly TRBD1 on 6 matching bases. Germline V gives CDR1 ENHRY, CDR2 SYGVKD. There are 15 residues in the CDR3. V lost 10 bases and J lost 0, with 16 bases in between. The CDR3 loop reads CATSGTQSSYNEQFF. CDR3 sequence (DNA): TGTGCCACCTCCGGGACACAGAGCTCCTACAATGAGCAGTTCTTC.

The CDR3 sequence is CATSRPSGAPTYNEQFF. The CDR3 DNA sequence: TGTGCCACCAGCAGACCTTCAGGGGCCCCTACCTACAATGAGCAGTTCTTC. The chain has TRBV15 and TRBJ2-1; tentative D call: TRBD1 (6 bases). The V gene lost 2 bases and the J gene lost 2 bases, with 16 bases spanning the gap. CDR1 is LNHNV, CDR2 YYDKDF, per germline (reference sequence). CDR3 length: 17 residues.

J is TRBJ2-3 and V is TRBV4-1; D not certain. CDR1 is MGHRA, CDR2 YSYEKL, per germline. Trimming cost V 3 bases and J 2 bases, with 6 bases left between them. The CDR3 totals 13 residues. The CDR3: CASSQADTDTQYF. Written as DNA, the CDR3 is TGCGCCAGCAGCCAGGCTGACACAGATACGCAGTATTTT.

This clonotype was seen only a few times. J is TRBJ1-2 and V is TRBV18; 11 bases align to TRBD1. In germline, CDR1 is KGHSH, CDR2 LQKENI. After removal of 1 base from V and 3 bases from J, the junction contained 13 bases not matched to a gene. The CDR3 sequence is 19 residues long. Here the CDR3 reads CASSPRRTGGAGGDYGYTF. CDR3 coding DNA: TGTGCCAGCTCACCACGCCGGACAGGGGGCGCAGGAGGGGACTATGGCTACACCTTC.

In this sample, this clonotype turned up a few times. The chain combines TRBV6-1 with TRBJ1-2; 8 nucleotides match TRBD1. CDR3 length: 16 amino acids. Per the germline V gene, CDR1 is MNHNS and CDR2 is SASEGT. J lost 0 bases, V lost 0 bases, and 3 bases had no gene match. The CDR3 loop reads CASSEALTGANYGYTF. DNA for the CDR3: TGTGCCAGCAGTGAAGCCCTGACAGGGGCTAACTATGGCTACACCTTC.

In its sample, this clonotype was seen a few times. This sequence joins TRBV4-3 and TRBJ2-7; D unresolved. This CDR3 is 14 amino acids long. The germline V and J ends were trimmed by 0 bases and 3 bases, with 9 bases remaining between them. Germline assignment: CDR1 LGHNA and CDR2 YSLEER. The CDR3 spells CASSQDRAVYEQYF. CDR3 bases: TGCGCCAGCAGCCAAGATAGAGCCGTCTACGAGCAGTACTTC.

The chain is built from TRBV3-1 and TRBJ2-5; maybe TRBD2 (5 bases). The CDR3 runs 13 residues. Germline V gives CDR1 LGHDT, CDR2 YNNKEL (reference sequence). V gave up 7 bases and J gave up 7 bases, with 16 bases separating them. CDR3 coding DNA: TGTGCCAGCATGACGTCCTCGGCGGGGACCCAGTACTTC. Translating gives CASMTSSAGTQYF.

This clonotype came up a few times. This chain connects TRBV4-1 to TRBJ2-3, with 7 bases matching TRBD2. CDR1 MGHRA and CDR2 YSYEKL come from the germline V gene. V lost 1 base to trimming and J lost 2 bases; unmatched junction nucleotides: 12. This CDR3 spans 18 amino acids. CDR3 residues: CASSQGSSGVLNTDTQYF. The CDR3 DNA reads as TGCGCCAGCAGCCAAGGATCTAGCGGCGTTCTTAACACAGATACGCAGTATTTT.

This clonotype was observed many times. Here the CDR3 reads CASSPDRGTQYF. Written as DNA, the CDR3 is TGTGCCAGCAGCCCGGACCGTGGGACGCAGTATTTT. The chain carries TRBV12-3 or TRBV12-4 and TRBJ2-3; D remains unclear. CDR3 size: 12 residues. V was trimmed by 6 bases and J by 9 bases, leaving 13 bases between them.

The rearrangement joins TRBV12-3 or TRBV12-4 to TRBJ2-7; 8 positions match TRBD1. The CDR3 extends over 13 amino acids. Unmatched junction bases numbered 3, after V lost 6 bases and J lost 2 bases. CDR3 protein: CASSEGQAYEQYF. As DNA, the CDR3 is TGTGCCAGCAGCGAGGGACAGGCCTACGAGCAGTACTTC.

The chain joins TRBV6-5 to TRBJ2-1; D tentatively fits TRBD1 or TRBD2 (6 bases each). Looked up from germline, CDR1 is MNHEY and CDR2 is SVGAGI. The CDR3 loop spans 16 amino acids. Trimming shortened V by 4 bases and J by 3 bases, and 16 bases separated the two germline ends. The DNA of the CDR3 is TGTGCCAGCAGTTCCCTAGGGGGGCAGAACTACAATGAGCAGTTCTTC. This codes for CASSSLGGQNYNEQFF.

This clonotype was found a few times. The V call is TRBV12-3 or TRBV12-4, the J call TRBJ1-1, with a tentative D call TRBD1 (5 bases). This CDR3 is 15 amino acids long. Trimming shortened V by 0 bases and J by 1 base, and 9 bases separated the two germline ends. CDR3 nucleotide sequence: TGTGCCAGCAGTTTAGCCCTCCAGGGGAACACTGAAGCTTTCTTT. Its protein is CASSLALQGNTEAFF.

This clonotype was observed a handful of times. CDR3 coding DNA: TGTGCCAGCAGACCTTACTCTTCTGGTTCGGGGGCGCCTAACACTGAAGCTTTCTTT. Its protein is CASRPYSSGSGAPNTEAFF. J is TRBJ1-1 and V is TRBV6-2 or TRBV6-3; a possible D gene is TRBD1 (6 bases). The germline V gene encodes CDR1 MNHEY and CDR2 SVGEGT. V was cut by 6 bases and J by 2 bases, with 28 bases left in between. This CDR3 is 19 amino acids long.

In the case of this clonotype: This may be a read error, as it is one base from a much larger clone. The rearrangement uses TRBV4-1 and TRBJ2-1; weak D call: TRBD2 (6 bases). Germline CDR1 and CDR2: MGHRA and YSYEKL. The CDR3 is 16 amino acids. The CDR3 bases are TGCGCCAGCAGCCTCGGGGTAGCGGACCGCTACAATGGGCAGTTCTTC. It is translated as CASSLGVADRYNGQFF.

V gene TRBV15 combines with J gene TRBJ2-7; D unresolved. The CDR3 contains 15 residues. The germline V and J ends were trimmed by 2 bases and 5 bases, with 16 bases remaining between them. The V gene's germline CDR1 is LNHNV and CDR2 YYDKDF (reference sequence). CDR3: CATSRWDPGADEQYF. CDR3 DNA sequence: TGTGCCACCAGCAGATGGGATCCGGGCGCCGACGAGCAGTACTTC.

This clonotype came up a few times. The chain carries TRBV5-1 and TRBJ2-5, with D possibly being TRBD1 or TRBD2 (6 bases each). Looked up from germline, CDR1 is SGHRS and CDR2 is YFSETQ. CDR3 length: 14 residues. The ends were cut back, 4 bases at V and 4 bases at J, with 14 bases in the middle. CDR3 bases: TGCGCCAGCAGCCCTGTAGGGGGGCCAGAGACCCAGTACTTC. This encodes CASSPVGGPETQYF.

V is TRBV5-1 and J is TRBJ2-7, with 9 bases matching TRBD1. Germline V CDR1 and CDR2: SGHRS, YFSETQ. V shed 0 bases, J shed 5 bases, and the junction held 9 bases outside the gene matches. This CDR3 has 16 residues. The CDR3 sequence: CASSLVQGQGIHEQYF. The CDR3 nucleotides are TGCGCCAGCAGCTTGGTACAGGGACAGGGTATCCACGAGCAGTACTTC.

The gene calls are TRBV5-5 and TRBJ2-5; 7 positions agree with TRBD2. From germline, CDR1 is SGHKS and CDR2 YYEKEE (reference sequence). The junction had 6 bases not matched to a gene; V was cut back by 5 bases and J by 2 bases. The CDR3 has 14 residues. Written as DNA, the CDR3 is TGTGCCAGCAGTTGGTCCGGGGGGCAAGAGACCCAGTACTTC. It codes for CASSWSGGQETQYF. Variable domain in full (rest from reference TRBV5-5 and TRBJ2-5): DAGVTQSPTHLIKTRGQQVTLRCSPISGHKSVSWYQQVLGQGPQFIFQYYEKEERGRGNFPDRFSARQFPNYSSELNVNALLLGDSALYLCASSWSGGQETQYFGPGTRLLVL.

DNA of the CDR3: TGCGCCAGCAGCCGCGTCCATCTACGTCAGGGGGCCACGACAGATACGCAGTATTTT. Amino acid sequence: CASSRVHLRQGATTDTQYF. The chain uses TRBV4-3 and TRBJ2-3; 8 bases line up with TRBD1. With 4 bases clipped from V and 3 bases from J, the junction kept 18 bases outside the gene matches. This CDR3 has 19 amino acids. Germline assignment: CDR1 LGHNA and CDR2 YSLEER.

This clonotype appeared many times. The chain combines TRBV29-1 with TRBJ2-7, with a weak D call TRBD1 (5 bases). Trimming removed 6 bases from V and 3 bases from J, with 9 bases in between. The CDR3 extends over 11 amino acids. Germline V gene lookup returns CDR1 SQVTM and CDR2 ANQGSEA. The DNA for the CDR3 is TGCAGCGTCTCGCAGGGCTACGAGCAGTACTTC. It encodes CSVSQGYEQYF.

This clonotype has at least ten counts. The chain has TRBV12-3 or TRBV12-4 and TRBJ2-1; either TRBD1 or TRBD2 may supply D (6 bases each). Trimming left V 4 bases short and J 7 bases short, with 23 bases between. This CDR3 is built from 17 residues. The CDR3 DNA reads TGTGCCAGCAGTTCCGGCCTAGTTAGGGGGAGGCAGAATGAGCAGTTCTTC. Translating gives CASSSGLVRGRQNEQFF.

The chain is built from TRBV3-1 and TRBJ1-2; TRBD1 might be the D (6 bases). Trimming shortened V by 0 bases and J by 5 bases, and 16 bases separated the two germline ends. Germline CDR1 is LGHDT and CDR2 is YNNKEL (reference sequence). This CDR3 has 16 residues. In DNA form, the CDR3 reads TGTGCCAGCAGCCAAGATAGGGGCAGGGGATTTTATGGCTACACCTTC. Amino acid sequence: CASSQDRGRGFYGYTF.

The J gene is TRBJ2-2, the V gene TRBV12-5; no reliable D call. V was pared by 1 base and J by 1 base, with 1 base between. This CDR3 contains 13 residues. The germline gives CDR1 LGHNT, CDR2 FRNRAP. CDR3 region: CASGLGNTGELFF. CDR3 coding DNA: TGTGCTAGTGGTTTGGGGAACACCGGGGAGCTGTTTTTT.

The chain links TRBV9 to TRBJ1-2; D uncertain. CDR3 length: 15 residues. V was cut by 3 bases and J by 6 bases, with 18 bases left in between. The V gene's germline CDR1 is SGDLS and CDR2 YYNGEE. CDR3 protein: CASSETPFDGHGYTF. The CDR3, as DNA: TGTGCCAGCAGCGAGACGCCATTCGACGGCCATGGCTACACCTTC.

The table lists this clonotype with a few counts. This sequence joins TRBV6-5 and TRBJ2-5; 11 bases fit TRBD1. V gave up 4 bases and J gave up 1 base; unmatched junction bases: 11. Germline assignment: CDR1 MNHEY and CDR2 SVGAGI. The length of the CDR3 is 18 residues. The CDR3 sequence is CASSSGTGTGGTQETQYF. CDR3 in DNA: TGTGCCAGCAGTTCAGGGACCGGGACAGGGGGGACCCAAGAGACCCAGTACTTC.